Below, 27 T cell receptor beta chains from the same sample are listed, as sequenced in a study of blood T cell repertoires in COVID-19. This table comes from immunoSEQ multiplex PCR, and its TCRdb copy is limited to in-frame clones, with some not included. The sample yields about 200,000 clones, 86% seen once. Sequenced: PBMCs or T cells enriched from blood (not recorded which). These TCRs come from a man between 40 and 49 years old with acute COVID-19.

This rearrangement joins TRBV20-1 to TRBJ1-5, with a tentative D call TRBD1 (6 bases). In germline, CDR1 is DFQATT, CDR2 SNEGSKA (reference sequence). Trimming took 6 bases from V and 1 from J, leaving 22 bases between them. This CDR3 has 17 residues. The CDR3 bases are TGCAGTGCCAGTCCGGGGACACCTGACCTGAGCAATCAGCCCCAGCATTTT. Translated, it gives CSASPGTPDLSNQPQHF.

The chain joins TRBV19 to TRBJ1-5, with D possibly TRBD1 on 6 matching bases. Germline loops: CDR1 LNHDA, CDR2 SQIVND (reference sequence). There are 16 residues in the CDR3. The V gene lost 0 bases and the J gene lost 3 bases, with 12 bases spanning the gap. The CDR3 region is CASSIDPRQANQPQHF. CDR3 coding DNA: TGTGCCAGTAGTATAGACCCGCGACAGGCCAATCAGCCCCAGCATTTT.

This sequence joins TRBV19 and TRBJ2-2, with 7 bases lining up with TRBD1. CDR3 size: 16 residues. The J segment lost 4 bases and the V segment lost 4 bases, leaving 9 bases of the junction unmatched. Germline CDR1 is LNHDA and CDR2 is SQIVND (reference sequence). The CDR3, as DNA: TGTGCCAGTAGTACTCGGACAGGCCCGGGCACCGGGGAGCTGTTTTTT. Translation: CASSTRTGPGTGELFF.

The chain's CDR3 is CASSPWEGYEQYF. CDR3 DNA sequence: TGTGCCAGCTCACCATGGGAGGGCTACGAGCAGTACTTC. V and J are TRBV18 and TRBJ2-7; the match to TRBD2 covers 7 bases. From germline, CDR1 is KGHSH and CDR2 LQKENI. V gave up 2 bases and J gave up 3 bases; unmatched junction bases: 1. This CDR3 comprises 13 residues.

This chain connects TRBV3-1 (or the pseudogene TRBV3-2) to TRBJ2-7; perhaps TRBD2 as D (5 bases). Trimming took 3 bases from V and 0 from J, leaving 12 bases between them. The CDR3 contains 15 residues. CDR1 is LGHDT, CDR2 YNNKEL, per germline (reference sequence). Written as DNA, the CDR3 is TGTGCCAGCAGCCAGTCGGGGTGGTTCTCCTACGAGCAGTACTTC. Its translation: CASSQSGWFSYEQYF.

The CDR3 is CAISESGLAGMRNEQFF. Here the CDR3 DNA reads TGTGCCATCAGTGAATCCGGACTAGCGGGAATGCGAAATGAGCAGTTCTTC. V usage is TRBV10-3 and J usage is TRBJ2-1; 12 positions match TRBD2. The CDR3 length is 17 residues. After removal of 3 bases from V and 7 bases from J, the junction contained 10 bases not matched to a gene. CDR1 ENHRY and CDR2 SYGVKD come from the germline V gene.

In its sample, this clone was seen once. The chain employs TRBV6-5 and TRBJ1-1; 8 bases align to TRBD1. CDR3 length equals 14 residues. V gave up 6 bases and J gave up 1 base; unmatched junction bases: 4. Germline assignment: CDR1 MNHEY and CDR2 SVGAGI. The CDR3 sequence is CASSAGQGNTEAFF. CDR3 nucleotide sequence: TGTGCCAGCAGCGCCGGACAGGGGAACACTGAAGCTTTCTTT.

The CDR3 loop is CASKSSGEGSNQPQHF. The CDR3 coding sequence is TGTGCCAGCAAATCGTCCGGGGAAGGTAGCAATCAGCCCCAGCATTTT. The rearrangement links TRBV28 to TRBJ1-5, with unresolved D. CDR1 and CDR2 (germline): MDHEN, SYDVKM. Trimming took off 7 bases at V and 0 bases at J, with 16 bases between the two ends. The CDR3 has 16 residues.

The chain recombines TRBV3-1 (or the pseudogene TRBV3-2) with TRBJ1-1; no clear D. Germline loops: CDR1 LGHDT, CDR2 YNNKEL (reference sequence). The CDR3 runs 15 residues. V dropped 0 bases and J dropped 1 base, with 9 bases sitting between them. The CDR3 spells CASSQDAGSNTEAFF. CDR3 in DNA: TGTGCCAGCAGCCAAGATGCGGGCTCGAACACTGAAGCTTTCTTT.

This sequence joins TRBV4-2 and TRBJ2-1; D is uncertain. This CDR3 contains 12 residues. V was trimmed by 1 base and J by 9 bases, leaving 7 bases between them. CDR1 and CDR2 from the germline V gene are LGHNA and YNFKEQ. The CDR3 spells CASSQALSEQFF. CDR3 nucleotide sequence: TGTGCCAGCAGCCAAGCTTTGAGTGAGCAGTTCTTC.

This chain uses TRBV28 with TRBJ2-1; 8 bases are a match to TRBD2. Trimming removed 5 bases from V and 10 bases from J; junction bases left unmatched: 10. The CDR3 spans 14 residues. Germline CDR1 reads MDHEN; CDR2 reads SYDVKM. CDR3 residues: CASSLTGTSGEQFF. For the CDR3, the DNA is TGTGCCAGCAGTCTGACCGGGACTAGTGGGGAGCAGTTCTTC.

This clone has just a few counts. The chain employs TRBV29-1 and TRBJ1-1, with no clear D. CDR3 length: 13 amino acids. Deletions cut 3 bases from V and 5 bases from J, with 13 bases between. In germline, CDR1 is SQVTM, CDR2 ANQGSEA. The CDR3 here is CSVDTPGGTEAFF. The CDR3 DNA follows: TGCAGCGTTGATACCCCAGGTGGAACTGAAGCTTTCTTT.

The rearrangement joins TRBV6-5 to TRBJ2-4; unclear D gene. Trimming pared 8 bases from V and 0 bases from J, leaving 8 bases between. The CDR3 runs to 13 residues. Germline assignment: CDR1 MNHEY and CDR2 SVGAGI. CDR3 loop: CASQDLAKNIQYF. The CDR3 DNA sequence: TGTGCCAGCCAGGATTTAGCCAAAAACATTCAGTACTTC.

The rearrangement links TRBV19 to TRBJ1-2, with D possibly TRBD1 on 5 matching bases. The CDR3 has 15 residues. V dropped 3 bases and J dropped 6 bases, with 17 bases sitting between them. CDR1 LNHDA and CDR2 SQIVND come from the germline V gene (reference sequence). The CDR3 DNA sequence: TGTGCCAGTAGTATCACAGGAGGGATGTCGAATGGCTACACCTTC. Protein product: CASSITGGMSNGYTF.

The chain uses TRBV6-5 and TRBJ1-2, with D hard to call. There are 13 residues in the CDR3. V was pared by 7 bases and J by 4 bases, with 13 bases between. The germline V gene has CDR1 MNHEY and CDR2 SVGAGI. In nucleotides, the CDR3 is TGTGCCAGCACCTTGTCCGAGGGCTATGGCTACACCTTC. It codes for CASTLSEGYGYTF.

This clone has only one observation. V and J are TRBV18 and TRBJ1-1, with D possibly matching TRBD1 (6 bases). The CDR3 runs 15 residues. CDR1 KGHSH and CDR2 LQKENI come from the germline V gene. V was clipped by 3 bases and J by 5 bases, with 16 bases between them. CDR3 bases: TGTGCCAGCTCACCTCGGCCGGGACAAGGAACTGAAGCTTTCTTT. Encoded protein: CASSPRPGQGTEAFF.

The V call is TRBV11-3, the J call TRBJ1-5, with a possible D match to TRBD1 (5 bases). This CDR3 is 15 amino acids long. In germline, CDR1 is SGHNT, CDR2 YENEEA. The V and J ends lost 10 bases and 9 bases respectively, with 25 bases between them. The CDR3 protein is CATPPCGGGKAPQHF. CDR3 in DNA: TGTGCCACCCCGCCTTGCGGGGGAGGGAAAGCGCCCCAGCATTTT.

The chain employs TRBV27 and TRBJ1-3; tentatively, D is TRBD1 (6 bases). The V gene's germline CDR1 is MNHEY and CDR2 SMNVEV (reference sequence). Trimming took 0 bases from V and 5 from J, leaving 11 bases between them. The CDR3 is 15 amino acids. CDR3 in amino acids: CASSLSRTARNTIYF. CDR3 in DNA: TGTGCCAGCAGTTTATCTCGGACAGCCCGAAACACCATATATTTT.

The chain joins TRBV30 to TRBJ2-7; TRBD1 might be the D (6 bases). CDR3 length equals 14 residues. V was shortened by 3 bases and J by 6 bases, with 18 bases between the two germline ends. The germline V gene has CDR1 GTSNPN and CDR2 SVGIG (reference sequence). The CDR3 region has the DNA TGTGCCTGGAGGGCCGGGAACAGGGTGACCGAGCAGTACTTC. Protein: CAWRAGNRVTEQYF.

The rearrangement links TRBV28 to TRBJ2-7; perhaps TRBD2 as D (6 bases). Trimming pared 4 bases from V and 0 bases from J, leaving 13 bases between. The germline gives CDR1 MDHEN, CDR2 SYDVKM. This CDR3 has 15 residues. The CDR3 DNA reads as TGTGCCAGCAGTTGGGTCCGGGACTCCTCCTACGAGCAGTACTTC. Translated: CASSWVRDSSYEQYF.

V and J are TRBV18 and TRBJ2-7; 8 nucleotides agree with TRBD1. In germline, CDR1 is KGHSH, CDR2 LQKENI. V lost 2 bases to trimming and J lost 7 bases; unmatched junction nucleotides: 10. The CDR3 is 15 amino acids. The CDR3 DNA is TGTGCCAGCTCACCAAGTTTCCAGGGGGCGTATGAGCAGTACTTC. It codes for CASSPSFQGAYEQYF. Drawing the rest from reference TRBV18 and TRBJ2-7, the complete variable domain is NAGVMQNPRHLVRRRGQEARLRCSPMKGHSHVYWYRQLPEEGLKFMVYLQKENIIDESGMPKERFSAEFPKEGPSILRIQQVVRGDSAAYFCASSPSFQGAYEQYFGPGTRLTVT.

V is TRBV19 and J is TRBJ2-3; TRBD2 aligns across 12 bases. The CDR3 has 17 amino acids. V lost 0 bases to trimming and J lost 6 bases; unmatched junction nucleotides: 7. In germline, CDR1 is LNHDA, CDR2 SQIVND (reference sequence). The CDR3 DNA is TGTGCCAGTAGTATAGATCGGACTAGCGGGAAGGAGGATACGCAGTATTTT. Protein: CASSIDRTSGKEDTQYF.

This rearrangement joins TRBV19 to TRBJ1-2; D is unclear. Trimming took 5 bases from V and 3 from J, leaving 16 bases between them. The CDR3 runs 15 residues. Germline V gene sequence: CDR1 LNHDA, CDR2 SQIVND (reference sequence). The CDR3 nucleotides read TGTGCCAGTAGTCTGTTGCAATCGGAGTACTATGGCTACACCTTC. This codes for CASSLLQSEYYGYTF.

CDR3 sequence (DNA): TGCGCCAGCAGCCCTAGACAGGGGGGTCAGCCCCAGCATTTT. Its translation is CASSPRQGGQPQHF. The chain joins TRBV5-1 to TRBJ1-5; 9 nucleotides align to TRBD1. CDR1 is SGHRS and CDR2 is YFSETQ in the germline V gene. V shed 4 bases and J 6 bases; nucleotides not matched to a gene: 5. The CDR3 has 14 residues.

This rearrangement joins TRBV9 to TRBJ2-5; the match to TRBD2 covers 10 bases. The CDR3 runs to 15 residues. Germline CDR1 and CDR2: SGDLS and YYNGEE. The V gene end was trimmed by 3 bases and the J gene end by 5 bases; junction bases not matched to a gene: 7. The CDR3 reads CASSDSSGSGETQYF. CDR3 bases: TGTGCCAGCAGCGATTCTAGCGGGAGCGGGGAGACCCAGTACTTC.

This clone came up a few times. J is TRBJ1-2 and V is TRBV30; the match to TRBD1 covers 9 bases. The V segment lost 6 bases and the J segment 7 bases; nucleotides outside the gene matches: 3. The CDR3 is made up of 11 amino acids. Germline V gives CDR1 GTSNPN, CDR2 SVGIG (reference sequence). The CDR3 coding sequence is TGTGCCTGCCCGGACAGGGGTGGCTACACCTTC. It yields the protein CACPDRGGYTF.

This clone was counted a single time. J is TRBJ2-5 and V is TRBV28; D remains unclear. Trimming took off 4 bases at V and 5 bases at J, with 2 bases between the two ends. The germline V gene encodes CDR1 MDHEN and CDR2 SYDVKM. The CDR3 has 10 residues. The CDR3 bases are TGTGCCAGCAGTTCGGAGACCCAGTACTTC. This encodes CASSSETQYF.